The 5 T cell receptor beta chains presented below share a single source sample, sequenced in a study of T cells in localized non-small cell lung cancer. The table came from immunoSEQ multiplex PCR; TCRdb's copy has only in-frame clones and leaves some out. The sample gives about 20,000 clones, approximately 80% of which show up once; around 4% is in the top ten. The input for sequencing was peripheral blood, taken before any cancer treatment. All receptors come from a man aged 35-69 years with stage I lung adenocarcinoma.

The chain joins TRBV11-2 to TRBJ2-1, with D tentatively TRBD1 (5 bases). Germline V gene sequence: CDR1 SGHAT, CDR2 FQNNGV. Trimming removed 0 bases from V and 4 bases from J, with 13 bases in between. The CDR3 extends over 16 amino acids. CDR3 nucleotide sequence: TGTGCCAGCAGCTTAGACAGGGAAGGTCCATACAATGAGCAGTTCTTC. This sequence encodes CASSLDREGPYNEQFF.

This chain connects TRBV9 to TRBJ2-1; no definite D call. The germline gives CDR1 SGDLS, CDR2 YYNGEE. The CDR3 covers 13 residues. V lost 0 bases to trimming and J lost 8 bases, with 9 bases between them. This chain's CDR3 is CASSVAPPDEQFF. DNA of the CDR3: TGTGCCAGCAGCGTAGCTCCTCCGGATGAGCAGTTCTTC.

This rearrangement joins TRBV7-8 to TRBJ1-5; 9 bases are shared with TRBD1. Looked up from germline, CDR1 is SGHVS and CDR2 is FQNEAQ. V shed 5 bases and J 6 bases; nucleotides not matched to a gene: 2. CDR3 length equals 13 residues. CDR3 DNA sequence: TGTGCCAGCAGCAAGGACAGGGGTCAGCCCCAGCATTTT. It yields the protein CASSKDRGQPQHF.

The table lists this clone with a few counts. This sequence joins TRBV11-2 and TRBJ1-1, with D hard to call. This CDR3 spans 11 amino acids. Germline V gene sequence: CDR1 SGHAT, CDR2 FQNNGV. V was clipped by 3 bases and J by 4 bases, with 3 bases between them. The CDR3 region is CASSLVTEAFF. As DNA, the CDR3 is TGTGCCAGCAGCTTGGTCACTGAAGCTTTCTTT.

V usage is TRBV28 and J usage is TRBJ2-7; D not resolved. Trimming cost V 6 bases and J 2 bases, with 8 bases left between them. In germline, CDR1 is MDHEN, CDR2 SYDVKM. The length of the CDR3 is 12 residues. The CDR3 sequence: CASRDPTYEQYF. In DNA form, the CDR3 reads TGTGCCAGCAGGGACCCCACCTACGAGCAGTACTTC.